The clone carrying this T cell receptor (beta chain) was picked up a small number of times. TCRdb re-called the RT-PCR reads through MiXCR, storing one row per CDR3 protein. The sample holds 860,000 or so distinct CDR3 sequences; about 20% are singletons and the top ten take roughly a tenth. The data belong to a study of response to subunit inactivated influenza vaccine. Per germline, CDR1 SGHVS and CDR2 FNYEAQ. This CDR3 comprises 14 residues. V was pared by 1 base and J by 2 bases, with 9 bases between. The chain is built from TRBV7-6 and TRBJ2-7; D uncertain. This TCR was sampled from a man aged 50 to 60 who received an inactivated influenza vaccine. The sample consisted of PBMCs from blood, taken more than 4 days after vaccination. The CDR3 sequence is CASSLVFSAYEQYF. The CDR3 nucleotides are TGTGCCAGCAGCTTAGTCTTCAGTGCCTACGAGCAGTACTTC.